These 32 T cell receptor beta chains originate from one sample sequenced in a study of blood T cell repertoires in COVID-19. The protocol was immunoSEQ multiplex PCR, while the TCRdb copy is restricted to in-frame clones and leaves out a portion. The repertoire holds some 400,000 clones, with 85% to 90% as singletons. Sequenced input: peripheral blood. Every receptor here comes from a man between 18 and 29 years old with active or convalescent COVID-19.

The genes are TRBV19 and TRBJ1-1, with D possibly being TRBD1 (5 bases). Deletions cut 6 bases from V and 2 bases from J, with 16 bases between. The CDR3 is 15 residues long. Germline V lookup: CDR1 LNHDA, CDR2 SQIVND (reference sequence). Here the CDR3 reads CASSTGGAPNTEAFF. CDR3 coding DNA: TGTGCCAGTAGCACAGGCGGGGCGCCTAACACTGAAGCTTTCTTT.

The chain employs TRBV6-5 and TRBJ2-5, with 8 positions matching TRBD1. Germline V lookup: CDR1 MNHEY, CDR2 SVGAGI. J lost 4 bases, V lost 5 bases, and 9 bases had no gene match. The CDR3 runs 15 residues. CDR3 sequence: CASSQRQGIPETQYF. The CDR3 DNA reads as TGTGCCAGCAGTCAGAGACAGGGGATACCAGAGACCCAGTACTTC.

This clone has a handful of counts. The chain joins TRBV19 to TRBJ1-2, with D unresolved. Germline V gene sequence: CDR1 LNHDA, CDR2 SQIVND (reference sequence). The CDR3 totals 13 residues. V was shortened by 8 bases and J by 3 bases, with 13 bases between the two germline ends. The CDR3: CASSTWSDYGYTF. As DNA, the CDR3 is TGTGCCAGTTCCACGTGGTCGGACTATGGCTACACCTTC.

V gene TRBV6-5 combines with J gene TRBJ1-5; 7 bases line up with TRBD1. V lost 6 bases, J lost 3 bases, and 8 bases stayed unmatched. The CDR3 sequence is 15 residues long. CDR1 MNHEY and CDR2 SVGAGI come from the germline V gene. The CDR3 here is CASSQGQVNNQPQHF. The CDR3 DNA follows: TGTGCCAGCAGCCAAGGACAGGTTAACAATCAGCCCCAGCATTTT.

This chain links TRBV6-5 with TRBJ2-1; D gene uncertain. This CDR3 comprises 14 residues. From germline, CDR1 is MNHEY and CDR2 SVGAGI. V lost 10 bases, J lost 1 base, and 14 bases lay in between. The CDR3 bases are TGTGCCACAGCATTGGAGAAGTCCTACAATGAGCAGTTCTTC. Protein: CATALEKSYNEQFF.

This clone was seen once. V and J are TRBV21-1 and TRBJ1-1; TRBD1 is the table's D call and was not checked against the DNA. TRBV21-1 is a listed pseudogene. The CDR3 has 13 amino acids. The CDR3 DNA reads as TGTGCCAGCAGGGACAGCATGAACACTGAAGCTTTCTTT. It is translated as CASRDSMNTEAFF.

CDR3 protein: CATSRDRSRGGYF. CDR3 DNA: TGTGCCACCAGCAGAGACCGATCCCGTGGCGGTTACTTC. The chain couples TRBV15 to TRBJ2-4; no firm D call. Germline-derived CDR1 and CDR2 are LNHNV and YYDKDF (reference sequence). V lost 0 bases and J 16 bases, leaving 16 bases between the germline ends. The CDR3 covers 13 residues. The entire variable domain, with the rest obtained from reference TRBV15 and TRBJ2-4, is as follows: DAMVIQNPRYQVTQFGKPVTLSCSQTLNHNVMYWYQQKSSQAPKLLFHYYDKDFNNEADTPDNFQSRRPNTSFCFLDIRSPGLGDTAMYLCATSRDRSRGGYFGAGTRLSVL.

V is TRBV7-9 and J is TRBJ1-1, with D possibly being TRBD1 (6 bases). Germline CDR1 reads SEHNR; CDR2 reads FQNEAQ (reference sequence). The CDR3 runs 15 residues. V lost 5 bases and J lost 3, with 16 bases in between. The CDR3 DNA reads TGTGCCAGCAGCCAGAAGTCTGCAGGGGACACTGAAGCTTTCTTT. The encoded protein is CASSQKSAGDTEAFF.

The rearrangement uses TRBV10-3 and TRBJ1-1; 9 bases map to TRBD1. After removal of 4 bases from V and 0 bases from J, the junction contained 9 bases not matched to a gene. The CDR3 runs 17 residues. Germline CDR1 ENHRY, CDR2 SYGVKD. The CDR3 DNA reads TGTGCCATCAGTGGGAGGGGACAGGGAAACATGAACACTGAAGCTTTCTTT. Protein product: CAISGRGQGNMNTEAFF.

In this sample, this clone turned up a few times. The CDR3 protein is CASSSRQGGTDTQYF. DNA for the CDR3: TGTGCCAGCAGTTCGAGACAGGGGGGCACAGATACGCAGTATTTT. The rearrangement uses TRBV6-5 and TRBJ2-3; 9 nucleotides agree with TRBD1. The CDR3 has 15 amino acids. Trimming removed 4 bases from V and 1 base from J; junction bases left unmatched: 3. CDR1 is MNHEY, CDR2 SVGAGI, per germline.

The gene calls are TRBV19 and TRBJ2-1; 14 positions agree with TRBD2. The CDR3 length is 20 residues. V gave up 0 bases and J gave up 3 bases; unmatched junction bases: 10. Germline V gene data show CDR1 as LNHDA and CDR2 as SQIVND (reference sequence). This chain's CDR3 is CASSIDVTGTSGSVYNEQFF. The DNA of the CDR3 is TGTGCCAGTAGTATAGATGTAACTGGGACTAGCGGGAGTGTCTACAATGAGCAGTTCTTC.

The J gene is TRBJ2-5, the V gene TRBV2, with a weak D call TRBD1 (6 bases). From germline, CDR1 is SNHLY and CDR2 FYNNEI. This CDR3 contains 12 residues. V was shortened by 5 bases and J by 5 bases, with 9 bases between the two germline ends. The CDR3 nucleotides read TGTGCCAGCAGTCCCCAGGGGGAGACCCAGTACTTC. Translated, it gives CASSPQGETQYF.

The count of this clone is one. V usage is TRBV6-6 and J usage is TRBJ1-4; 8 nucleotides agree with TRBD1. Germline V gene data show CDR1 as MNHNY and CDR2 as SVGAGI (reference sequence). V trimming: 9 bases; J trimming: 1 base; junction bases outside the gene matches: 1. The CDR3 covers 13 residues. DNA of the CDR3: TGTGCCAGAGGACAGGGAACTAATGAAAAACTGTTTTTT. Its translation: CARGQGTNEKLFF.

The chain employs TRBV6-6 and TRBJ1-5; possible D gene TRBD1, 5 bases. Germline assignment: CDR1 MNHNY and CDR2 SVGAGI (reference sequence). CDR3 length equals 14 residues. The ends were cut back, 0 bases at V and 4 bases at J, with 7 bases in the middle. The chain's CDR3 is CASSYSDRNQPQHF. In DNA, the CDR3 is TGTGCCAGCAGTTACTCCGACAGAAATCAGCCCCAGCATTTT.

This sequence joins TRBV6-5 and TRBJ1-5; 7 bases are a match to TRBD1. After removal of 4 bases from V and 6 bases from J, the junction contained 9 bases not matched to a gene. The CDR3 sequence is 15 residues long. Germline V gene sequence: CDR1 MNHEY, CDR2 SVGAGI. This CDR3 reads CASSWSNRGGQPQHF. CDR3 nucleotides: TGTGCCAGCAGTTGGTCAAACAGGGGTGGTCAGCCCCAGCATTTT.

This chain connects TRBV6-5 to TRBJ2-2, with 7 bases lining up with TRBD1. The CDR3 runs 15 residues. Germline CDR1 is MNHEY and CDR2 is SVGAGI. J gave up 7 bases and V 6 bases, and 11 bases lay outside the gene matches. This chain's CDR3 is CASSYQRGRDGELFF. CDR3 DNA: TGTGCCAGCAGCTATCAGAGGGGGCGCGACGGGGAGCTGTTTTTT.

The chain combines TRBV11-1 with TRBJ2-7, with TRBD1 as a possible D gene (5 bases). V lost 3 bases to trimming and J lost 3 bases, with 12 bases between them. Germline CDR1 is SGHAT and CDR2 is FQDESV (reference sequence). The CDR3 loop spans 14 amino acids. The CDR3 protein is CASSFHEDSYEQYF. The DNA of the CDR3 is TGTGCCAGCAGCTTCCACGAAGACAGCTACGAGCAGTACTTC.

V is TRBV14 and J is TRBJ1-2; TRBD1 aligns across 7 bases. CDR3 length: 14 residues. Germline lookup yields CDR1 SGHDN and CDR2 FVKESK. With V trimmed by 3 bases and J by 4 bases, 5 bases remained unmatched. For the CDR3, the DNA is TGTGCCAGCAGCCAGGGCGGGACAGCCTATGGCTACACCTTC. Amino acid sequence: CASSQGGTAYGYTF.

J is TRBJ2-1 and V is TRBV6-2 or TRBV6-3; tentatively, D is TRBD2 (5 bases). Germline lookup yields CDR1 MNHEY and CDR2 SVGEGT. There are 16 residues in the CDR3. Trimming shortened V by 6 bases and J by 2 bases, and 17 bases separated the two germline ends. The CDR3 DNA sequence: TGTGCCAGCAGCGGCGGCCGGGGATCGGCCTACAATGAGCAGTTCTTC. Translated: CASSGGRGSAYNEQFF.

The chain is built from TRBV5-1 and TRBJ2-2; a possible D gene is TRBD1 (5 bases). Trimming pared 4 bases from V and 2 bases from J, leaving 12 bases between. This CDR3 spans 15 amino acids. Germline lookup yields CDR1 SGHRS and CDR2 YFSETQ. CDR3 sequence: CASSPRQGNTGELFF. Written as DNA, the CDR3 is TGCGCCAGCAGCCCCCGGCAGGGCAACACCGGGGAGCTGTTTTTT.

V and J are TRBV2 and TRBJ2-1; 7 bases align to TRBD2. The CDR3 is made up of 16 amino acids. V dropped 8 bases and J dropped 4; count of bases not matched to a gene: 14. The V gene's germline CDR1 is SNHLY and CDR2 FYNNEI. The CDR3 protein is CASAHRREMGYNEQFF. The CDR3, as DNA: TGTGCCAGCGCCCATAGGCGGGAGATGGGGTACAATGAGCAGTTCTTC. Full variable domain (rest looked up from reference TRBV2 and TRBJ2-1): EPEVTQTPSHQVTQMGQEVILRCVPISNHLYFYWYRQILGQKVEFLVSFYNNEISEKSEIFDDQFSVERPDGSNFTLKIRSTKLEDSAMYFCASAHRREMGYNEQFFGPGTRLTVL.

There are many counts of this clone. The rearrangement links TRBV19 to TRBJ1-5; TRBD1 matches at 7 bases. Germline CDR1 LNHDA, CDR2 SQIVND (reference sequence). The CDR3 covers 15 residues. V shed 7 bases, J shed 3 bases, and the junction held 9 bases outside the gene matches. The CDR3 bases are TGTGCCAGTACCCTCTCCAGGGGGGACAATCAGCCCCAGCATTTT. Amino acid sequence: CASTLSRGDNQPQHF.

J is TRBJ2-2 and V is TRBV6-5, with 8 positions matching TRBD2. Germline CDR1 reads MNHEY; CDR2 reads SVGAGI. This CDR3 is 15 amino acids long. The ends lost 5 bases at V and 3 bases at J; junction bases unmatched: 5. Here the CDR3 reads CASSPAGEYTGELFF. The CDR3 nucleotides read TGTGCCAGCAGTCCAGCGGGAGAGTACACCGGGGAGCTGTTTTTT.

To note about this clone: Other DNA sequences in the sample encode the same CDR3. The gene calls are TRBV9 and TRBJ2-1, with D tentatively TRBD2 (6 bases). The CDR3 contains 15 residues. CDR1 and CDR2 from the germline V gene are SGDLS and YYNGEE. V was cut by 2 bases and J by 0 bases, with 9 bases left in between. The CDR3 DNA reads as TGTGCCAGCAGCGTTAGCGGCAGCTCCTACAATGAGCAGTTCTTC. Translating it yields CASSVSGSSYNEQFF.

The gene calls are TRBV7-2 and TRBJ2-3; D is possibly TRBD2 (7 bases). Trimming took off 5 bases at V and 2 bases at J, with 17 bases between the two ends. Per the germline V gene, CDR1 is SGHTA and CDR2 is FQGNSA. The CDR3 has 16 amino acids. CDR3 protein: CASSGGMRGHTDTQYF. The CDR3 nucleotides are TGTGCCAGCAGCGGGGGGATGCGGGGGCACACAGATACGCAGTATTTT.

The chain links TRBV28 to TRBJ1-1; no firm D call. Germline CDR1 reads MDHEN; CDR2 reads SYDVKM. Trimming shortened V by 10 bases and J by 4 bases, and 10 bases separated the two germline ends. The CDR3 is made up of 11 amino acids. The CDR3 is CATQSITEAFF. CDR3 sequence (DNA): TGTGCCACCCAATCTATCACTGAAGCTTTCTTT.

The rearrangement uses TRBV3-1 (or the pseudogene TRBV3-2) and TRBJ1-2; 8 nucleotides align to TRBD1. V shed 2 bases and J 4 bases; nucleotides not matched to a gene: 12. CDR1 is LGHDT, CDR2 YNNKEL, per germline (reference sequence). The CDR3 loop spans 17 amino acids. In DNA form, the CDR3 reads TGTGCCAGCAGCCAAAACGACGCCAGGGGGCCAGTCTATGGCTACACCTTC. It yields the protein CASSQNDARGPVYGYTF.

CDR3 protein: CASSSKDRVGDTQYF. The CDR3 DNA follows: TGTGCCAGCAGTTCCAAGGACAGGGTTGGGGATACGCAGTATTTT. The chain couples TRBV27 to TRBJ2-3, with 8 bases identical to TRBD1. Germline CDR1 MNHEY, CDR2 SMNVEV (reference sequence). The length of the CDR3 is 15 residues. Germline trimming cut 4 bases from V and 6 bases from J; bases unmatched to any gene: 9.

The chain's CDR3 is CASSLTPGGNQPQHF. DNA for the CDR3: TGCGCCAGCAGCTTGACCCCAGGGGGCAATCAGCCCCAGCATTTT. The chain employs TRBV5-1 and TRBJ1-5, with D tentatively TRBD1 (6 bases). CDR1 SGHRS and CDR2 YFSETQ come from the germline V gene. V lost 1 base and J 2 bases, leaving 10 bases between the germline ends. The CDR3 runs 15 residues.

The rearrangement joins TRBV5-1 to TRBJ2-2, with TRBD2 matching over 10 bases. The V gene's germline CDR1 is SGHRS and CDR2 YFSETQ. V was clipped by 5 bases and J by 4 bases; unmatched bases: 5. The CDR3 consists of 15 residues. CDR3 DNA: TGCGCCAGCAGTCTAGGGACTAGCGTCACCGGGGAGCTGTTTTTT. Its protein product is CASSLGTSVTGELFF.

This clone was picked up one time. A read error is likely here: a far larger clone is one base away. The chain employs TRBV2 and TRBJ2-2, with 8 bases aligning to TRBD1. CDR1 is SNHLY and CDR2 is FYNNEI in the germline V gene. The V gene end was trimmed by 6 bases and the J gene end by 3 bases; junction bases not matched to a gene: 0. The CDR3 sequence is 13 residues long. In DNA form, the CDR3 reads TGTGCCAGCAGGGACAGGGACACCGGGGAGCTGTTTTTT. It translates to CASRDRDTGELFF.

The CDR3 nucleotides read TGTGCCAGCAGCTTAGTCGAACAGACAAACTCCTACGAGCAGTACTTC. Amino acid sequence: CASSLVEQTNSYEQYF. V usage is TRBV7-9 and J usage is TRBJ2-7; D is unclear. The CDR3 sequence is 16 residues long. CDR1 and CDR2 from the germline V gene are SEHNR and FQNEAQ (reference sequence). V was clipped by 1 base and J by 0 bases, with 13 bases between them.